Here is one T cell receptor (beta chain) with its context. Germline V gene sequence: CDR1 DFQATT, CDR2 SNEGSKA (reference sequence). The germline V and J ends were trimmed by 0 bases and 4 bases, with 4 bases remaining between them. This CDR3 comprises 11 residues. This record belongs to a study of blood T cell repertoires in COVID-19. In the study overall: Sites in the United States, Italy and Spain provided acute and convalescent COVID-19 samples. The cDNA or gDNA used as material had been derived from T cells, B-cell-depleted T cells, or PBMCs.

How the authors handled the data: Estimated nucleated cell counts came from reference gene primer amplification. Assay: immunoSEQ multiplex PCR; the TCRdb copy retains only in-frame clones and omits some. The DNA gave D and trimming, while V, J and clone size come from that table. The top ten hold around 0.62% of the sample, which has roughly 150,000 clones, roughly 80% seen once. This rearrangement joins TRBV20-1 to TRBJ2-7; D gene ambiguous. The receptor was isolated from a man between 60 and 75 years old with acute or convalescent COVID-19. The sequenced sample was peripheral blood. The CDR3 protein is CSARDKYEQYF. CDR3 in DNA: TGCAGTGCTAGAGATAAATACGAGCAGTACTTC.